This T cell receptor (beta chain) is drawn from a study of cytotoxic CD8 clonotypes in ibrutinib-treated CLL. Background on the study: Included were 11 relapsed/refractory and 15 treatment-naive patients, of whom fewer than 18 were IGHV unmutated. Study outcomes and limitations: Rare overall, public clonotypes shrank or held steady under therapy.

Depths of 1 in 200,000 to 1 in 1 million T cells were the sequencing target. Sequenced by immunoSEQ multiplex PCR; TCRdb stores in-frame clones only, minus some. The sample consists of approximately 100,000 clones, approximately 77% of them appearing once. Trimming at V came to 4 bases and at J to 4 bases, leaving 12 bases not matched to a gene. Per germline, CDR1 MGHRA and CDR2 YSYEKL. CDR3 length: 16 amino acids. Remarks on this clone: What it binds is unknown.

The sequences come from PBMCs, collected after 24 months of ibrutinib treatment. The rearrangement joins TRBV4-1 to TRBJ2-5; 7 nucleotides match TRBD2. This clonotype was obtained from a human donor with chronic lymphocytic leukemia. The CDR3 here is CASSPARLAAGETQYF. Here the CDR3 DNA reads TGCGCCAGCAGCCCCGCGAGGCTAGCGGCGGGAGAGACCCAGTACTTC.